The subject of this entry is one TCR beta chain. Germline lookup yields CDR1 SNHLY and CDR2 FYNNEI. The V gene lost 5 bases and the J gene lost 0 bases, with 4 bases spanning the gap. This CDR3 is built from 12 residues. Profiling relied on immunoSEQ multiplex PCR, and the TCRdb table lists in-frame clones only, not all of them. Of 110,000 or so clones detected, 85% to 90% appear once; the ten largest clones hold approximately 4%. These data belong to a study of cytomegalovirus exposure and HLA in healthy donors. The receptor was isolated from a woman in her late teens or twenties in good health and CMV-seropositive. Sequenced material: PBMCs. The genes are TRBV2 and TRBJ1-2; D is unresolved. For the CDR3, the DNA is TGTGCCAGCAGTACTTCTAACTATGGCTACACCTTC. Translation gives CASSTSNYGYTF. Combining the CDR3 with reference TRBV2 and TRBJ1-2 gives the whole variable domain EPEVTQTPSHQVTQMGQEVILRCVPISNHLYFYWYRQILGQKVEFLVSFYNNEISEKSEIFDDQFSVERPDGSNFTLKIRSTKLEDSAMYFCASSTSNYGYTFGSGTRLTVV.